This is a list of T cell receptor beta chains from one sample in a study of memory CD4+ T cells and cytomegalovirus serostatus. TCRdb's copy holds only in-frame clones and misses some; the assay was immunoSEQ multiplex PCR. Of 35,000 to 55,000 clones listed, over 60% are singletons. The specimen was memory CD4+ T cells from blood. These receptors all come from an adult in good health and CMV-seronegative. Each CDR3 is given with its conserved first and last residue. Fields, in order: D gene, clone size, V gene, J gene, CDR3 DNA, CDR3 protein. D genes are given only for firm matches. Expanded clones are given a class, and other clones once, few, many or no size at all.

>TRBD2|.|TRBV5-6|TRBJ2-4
TGTGCCAGCAGCCCGGGGGGGGAGTACATTCAGTACTTC
CASSPGGEYIQYF
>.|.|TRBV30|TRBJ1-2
TGTGCCTGGAGGAGCAGGGGTTATCTGTATGGCTACACCTTC
CAWRSRGYLYGYTF
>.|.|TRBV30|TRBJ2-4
TGTGCCTGGAGTGTAAACGGTAGAAACATTCAGTACTTC
CAWSVNGRNIQYF
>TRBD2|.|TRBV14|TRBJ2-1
TGTGCCAGCAGCCAAAGTTGGCGGGGGGGGTACAATGAGCAGTTCTTC
CASSQSWRGGYNEQFF
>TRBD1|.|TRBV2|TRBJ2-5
TGTGCCAGCAGTGATTCGACAGGGGCCGGGGCCCAGTACTTC
CASSDSTGAGAQYF
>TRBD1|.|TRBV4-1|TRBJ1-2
TGCGCCAGCAGCCAGGAACGGGACAGGCTAAACTATGGCTACACCTTC
CASSQERDRLNYGYTF
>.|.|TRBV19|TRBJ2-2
TGTGCCAGTAGTCCCCCGGCCCCGACAATCACCGGGGAGCTGTTTTTT
CASSPPAPTITGELFF
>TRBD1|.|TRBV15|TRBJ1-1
TGTGCCACCAGCAGAGACCAGGGACAGCGGAACACTGAAGCTTTCTTT
CATSRDQGQRNTEAFF
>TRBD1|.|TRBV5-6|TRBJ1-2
TGTGCCAGCAGCAGAGACAGGGGGCTTAACTATGGCTACACCTTC
CASSRDRGLNYGYTF
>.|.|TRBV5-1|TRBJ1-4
TGCGCCAGCAGCACCCGCCCGGGCGGCGAAAAACTGTTTTTT
CASSTRPGGEKLFF
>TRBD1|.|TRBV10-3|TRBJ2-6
TGTGCCGTCGGGGACAGGGAGTTTTCTGGGGCCAACGTCCTGACTTTC
CAVGDREFSGANVLTF
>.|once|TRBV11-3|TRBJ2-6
TGTGCCAGCAGCTCTCAAGAGGGTTCTGGGGCCAACGTCCTGACTTTC
CASSSQEGSGANVLTF
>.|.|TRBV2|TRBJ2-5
TGTGCCAGCAGCCACAGACTTGTTTACCAAGAGACCCAGTACTTC
CASSHRLVYQETQYF
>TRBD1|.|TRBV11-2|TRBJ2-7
TGTGCCAGCAGCTTCGGGACAGGGGCTGTCGAGCAGTACTTC
CASSFGTGAVEQYF
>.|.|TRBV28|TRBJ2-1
TGTGCCAGCAGCCTCAGCCAGAGCCACAATGAGCAGTTCTTC
CASSLSQSHNEQFF
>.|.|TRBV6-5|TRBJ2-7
TGTGCCAGCAGGGACCCGGACTTGGACGAGCAGTACTTC
CASRDPDLDEQYF
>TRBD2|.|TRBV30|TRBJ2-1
TGTGCCTGGAGTGCCCCACTAGCGGGGGCGTACAATGAGCAGTTCTTC
CAWSAPLAGAYNEQFF
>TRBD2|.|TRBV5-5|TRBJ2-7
TGTGCCAGCAGCTTGGTGGCTAGCGGGGGGAGCGGGTGGCAGTACGAGCAGTACTTC
CASSLVASGGSGWQYEQYF
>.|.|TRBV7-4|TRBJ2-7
TGTGCCAGCAGCTCCCTTAACGAGCAGTACTTC
CASSSLNEQYF
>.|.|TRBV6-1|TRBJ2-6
TGTGCCAGCAGTCCTGGGTTCGCTGGGGCCAACGTCCTGACTTTC
CASSPGFAGANVLTF
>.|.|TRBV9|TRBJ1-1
TGTGCCATCGGCGGGGGGACGAGCACTGAAGCTTTCTTT
CAIGGGTSTEAFF
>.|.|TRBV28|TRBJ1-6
TGTGCCAGCAGTTTAGTAGGGGGGGTTGATTCACCCCTCCACTTT
CASSLVGGVDSPLHF
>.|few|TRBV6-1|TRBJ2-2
TGTGCCAGCAAGTCGTACCTGGTACCCGGGGAGCTGTTTTTT
CASKSYLVPGELFF
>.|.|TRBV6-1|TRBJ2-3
TGTGCCAGCACCGAGGGGCTGGAGGCTGATACGCAGTATTTT
CASTEGLEADTQYF
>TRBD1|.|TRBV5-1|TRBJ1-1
TGCGCCAGCGAGGCAGGGGGTATGAGGAACACTGAAGCTTTCTTT
CASEAGGMRNTEAFF
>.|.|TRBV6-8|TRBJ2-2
TGTGCCAGCAGATCCAAACAGGGCCGCGCTTGGGAAGTCGGGGAGCTGTTTTTT
CASRSKQGRAWEVGELFF
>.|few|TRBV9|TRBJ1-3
TGTGCCAGCAGTGAGGGACTGCGGGGAAACACCATATATTTT
CASSEGLRGNTIYF
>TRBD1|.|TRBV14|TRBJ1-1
TGTGCCAGCAGCCAAGACAGGGGGACTGAAGCTTTCTTT
CASSQDRGTEAFF
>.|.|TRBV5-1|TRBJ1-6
TGCGCCAGCAGAGGGGGCTCCTATAATTCACCCCTCCACTTT
CASRGGSYNSPLHF
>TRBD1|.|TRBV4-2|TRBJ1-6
TGTGCCAGCAGCCAAGAATTTCGGGACAGGGCCTCTTCACCCCTCCACTTT
CASSQEFRDRASSPLHF
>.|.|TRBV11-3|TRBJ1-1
TGTGCCAGCAGCTCGTCCGGGGAGGATGAAGCTTTCTTT
CASSSSGEDEAFF
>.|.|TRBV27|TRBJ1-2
TGTGCCAGCAGTCCCCGGGTGGGGGTGGGGTATGGCTACACCTTC
CASSPRVGVGYGYTF
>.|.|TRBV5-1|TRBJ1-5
TGCGCCAGCAGCTTGAACCGTGAGGGGCCCCAGCATTTT
CASSLNREGPQHF
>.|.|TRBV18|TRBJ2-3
TGTGCCAGCTCCCCTATTGAGGATACGCAGTATTTT
CASSPIEDTQYF
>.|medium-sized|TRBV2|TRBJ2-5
TGTGCCAGCAGTGAACTGGCATTGGGGGTTGAGACCCAGTACTTC
CASSELALGVETQYF
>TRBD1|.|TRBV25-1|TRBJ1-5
TGTGCCAGCAGTGACCAGGGGGCCGGCAATCAGCCCCAGCATTTT
CASSDQGAGNQPQHF
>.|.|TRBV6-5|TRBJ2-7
TGTGCCAGCAGTTCCGAGGGTTCAGGGGACTACGAGCAGTACTTC
CASSSEGSGDYEQYF
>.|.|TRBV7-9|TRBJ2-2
TGTGCCAGCAGCTTTTTAAGAGAAACCGGGGAGCTGTTTTTT
CASSFLRETGELFF
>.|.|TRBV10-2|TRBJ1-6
TGCGCCACCCAACAGGAAAATTCACCCCTCCACTTT
CATQQENSPLHF
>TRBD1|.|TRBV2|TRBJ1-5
TGTGCCAGCACGGGGACAGGGCAGCCCCAGCATTTT
CASTGTGQPQHF
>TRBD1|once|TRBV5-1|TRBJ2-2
TGCGCCAGCAGCTGGGCCGGGACAGGAAACACCGGGGAGCTGTTTTTT
CASSWAGTGNTGELFF
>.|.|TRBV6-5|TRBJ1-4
TGTGCCAGCAGGCCTAGACTTGAAAAACTGTTTTTT
CASRPRLEKLFF
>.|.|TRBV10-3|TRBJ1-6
TGTGCCATCAGTGAGTCCCCGATGTGGAGGGAAAGATCGGTTAATTCACCCCTCCACTTT
CAISESPMWRERSVNSPLHF
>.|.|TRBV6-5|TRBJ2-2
TGTGCCAGCAGACCGGGACAACTGAACACCGGGGAGCTGTTTTTT
CASRPGQLNTGELFF
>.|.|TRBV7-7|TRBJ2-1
TGTGCTAGCAGCTTGACGAGGGGGGGTGAGCAGTTCTTC
CASSLTRGGEQFF
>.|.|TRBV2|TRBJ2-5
TGTGCCAGCAGTGAAGGTTCCCGATTCCAAGAGACCCAGTACTTC
CASSEGSRFQETQYF
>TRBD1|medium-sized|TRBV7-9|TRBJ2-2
TGTGCCAGCAGCCCAGGACAGGGCTGGAACGGGGAGCTGTTTTTT
CASSPGQGWNGELFF
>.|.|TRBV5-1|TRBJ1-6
TGCGCCAGCAGCTTGGGACAGAATTCACCCCTCCACTTT
CASSLGQNSPLHF
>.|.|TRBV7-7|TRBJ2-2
TGTGCTAGCCGCCTTGGGGAGAACACCGGGGAGCTGTTTTTT
CASRLGENTGELFF
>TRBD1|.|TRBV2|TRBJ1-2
TGTGCCAGCAGTTTCGACAGGGCCTATGGCTACACCTTC
CASSFDRAYGYTF
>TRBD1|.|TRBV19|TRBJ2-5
TGTGCCAGTACCTCAGGACAGGGAAGGGGCACCCAGTACTTC
CASTSGQGRGTQYF
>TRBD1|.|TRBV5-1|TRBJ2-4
TGCGCCAGCAGTGACAGGGGAGCCAAAAACATTCAGTACTTC
CASSDRGAKNIQYF
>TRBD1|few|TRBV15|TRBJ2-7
TGTGCCACCAGCAGAGATCTGGGACAGGGATCCTACGAGCAGTACTTC
CATSRDLGQGSYEQYF
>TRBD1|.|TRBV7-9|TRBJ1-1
TGTGCCAGCAGCTCCAACCCTCTGGGCAGGGGGCTGACTGAAGCTTTCTTT
CASSSNPLGRGLTEAFF
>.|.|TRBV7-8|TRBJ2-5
TGTGCCAGCAGCTTAGCGCGGGAGACCCAGTACTTC
CASSLARETQYF
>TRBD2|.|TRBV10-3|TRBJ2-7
TGTGCCATCACCGGCGCTAGCGGGGGCCCTTCCGAGCAGTACTTC
CAITGASGGPSEQYF
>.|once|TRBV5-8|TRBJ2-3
TGTGCCAGCAGCTTAGGACTATCCACAGATACGCAGTATTTT
CASSLGLSTDTQYF